One sample yielded the 26 T cell receptor beta chains listed below, sequenced in a study of T cell repertoires in cytomegalovirus infection. TCRdb independently ran MiXCR on the reads; one entry per CDR3 protein. The data show about 310,000 distinct CDR3 sequences, about a sixth seen once. Material: PBMCs. The receptors here all came from a human donor in good health (CMV status not recorded). Some clones in this sample may be carry-over from other donors' samples.

The V call is TRBV12-3 or TRBV12-4, the J call TRBJ2-7; 9 nucleotides line up with TRBD1. This CDR3 region has 13 residues. Trimming removed 6 bases from V and 5 bases from J; junction bases left unmatched: 5. This CDR3 reads CASSGTGPHEQYF. The CDR3 nucleotides read TGTGCCAGCAGCGGGACAGGGCCCCACGAGCAGTACTTC.

This clonotype was recorded a few times. The chain recombines TRBV5-1 with TRBJ1-2; D is unclear. Germline CDR1 reads SGHRS; CDR2 reads YFSETQ. Trimming cost V 0 bases and J 0 bases, with 12 bases left between them. The CDR3 is 16 amino acids. CDR3 sequence: CASSLASVKSNYGYTF. The DNA for the CDR3 is TGCGCCAGCAGCTTGGCCTCGGTCAAATCTAACTATGGCTACACCTTC.

Many counts were recorded for this clonotype. The rearrangement uses TRBV6-5 and TRBJ1-3; D is undetermined. The germline V gene encodes CDR1 MNHEY and CDR2 SVGAGI. The V end was cut by 0 bases, the J end by 0 bases, with 15 bases between. CDR3 length: 18 residues. CDR3: CASSYSRNPELSGNTIYF. Written as DNA, the CDR3 is TGTGCCAGCAGTTACTCACGGAACCCGGAACTCTCTGGAAACACCATATATTTT.

The table lists this clonotype with a few counts. This rearrangement joins TRBV12-3 or TRBV12-4 to TRBJ1-1; tentative D call: TRBD1 (6 bases). This CDR3 spans 14 amino acids. Trimming pared 6 bases from V and 2 bases from J, leaving 13 bases between. The CDR3 is CASRLGGDNTEAFF. CDR3 sequence (DNA): TGTGCCAGCAGGCTAGGGGGGGATAACACTGAAGCTTTCTTT.

The chain couples TRBV5-6 to TRBJ1-6, with 7 bases fitting TRBD1. Trimming at V came to 6 bases and at J to 6 bases, leaving 9 bases not matched to a gene. Germline CDR1 is SGHDT and CDR2 is YYEEEE. CDR3 length: 15 amino acids. The chain's CDR3 is CASTSGTVGNSPLHF. In DNA form, the CDR3 reads TGTGCCAGCACCTCCGGGACAGTCGGTAATTCACCCCTCCACTTT.

J is TRBJ1-1 and V is TRBV7-8; 7 bases align to TRBD1. V trimming: 1 base; J trimming: 11 bases; junction bases outside the gene matches: 7. Germline values: CDR1 SGHVS, CDR2 FQNEAQ. The CDR3 runs to 13 residues. CDR3 amino acids: CASSLVRGGWAFF. CDR3 coding DNA: TGTGCCAGCAGCTTAGTAAGAGGGGGCTGGGCTTTCTTT.

This rearrangement joins TRBV20-1 to TRBJ1-6, with unresolved D. V shed 3 bases and J shed 13 bases, with 16 bases lying between them. Germline V gene lookup returns CDR1 DFQATT and CDR2 SNEGSKA (reference sequence). There are 13 residues in the CDR3. CDR3 sequence reads: CSARDGPGRPLHF. In DNA form, the CDR3 reads TGCAGTGCTAGGGACGGCCCTGGGAGGCCCCTCCACTTT.

The chain is built from TRBV4-2 and TRBJ2-7; TRBD1 is a possible D gene (6 bases). This CDR3 comprises 15 residues. The V gene's germline CDR1 is LGHNA and CDR2 YNFKEQ. V shed 2 bases and J shed 0 bases, with 11 bases lying between them. CDR3 loop: CASSQRQAYSYEQYF. The CDR3 DNA is TGTGCCAGCAGCCAAAGACAGGCCTACTCCTACGAGCAGTACTTC.

This clonotype was seen a handful of times. The chain's CDR3 is CASSKSLLAGGRGDTQYF. CDR3 in DNA: TGTGCCAGCAGCAAATCACTCCTAGCGGGGGGGCGGGGAGATACGCAGTATTTT. This sequence joins TRBV6-6 and TRBJ2-3; 12 bases align to TRBD2. The CDR3 has 18 residues. J gave up 5 bases and V 6 bases, and 15 bases lay outside the gene matches. Looked up from germline, CDR1 is MNHNY and CDR2 is SVGAGI (reference sequence).

This clonotype has at least ten counts. Germline is not matched at one junction end, which may reflect a read error. The chain combines TRBV7-6 with TRBJ1-3; D unresolved. Germline-derived CDR1 and CDR2 are SGHVS and FNYEAQ. The CDR3 runs to 13 residues. The CDR3 loop is CASSFTTGDTIYF. CDR3 in DNA: TGTGCCAGCAGCTTCACGACTGGAGACACCATATATTTT.

This clonotype came up many times. The rearrangement joins TRBV12-3 or TRBV12-4 to TRBJ1-5, with 8 bases that match TRBD1. CDR3 length: 16 amino acids. V lost 4 bases, J lost 2 bases, and 7 bases stayed unmatched. CDR3 amino acids: CASSSQGAVGNQPQHF. CDR3 nucleotides: TGTGCCAGCAGTTCGCAGGGGGCCGTCGGCAATCAGCCCCAGCATTTT.

This clonotype was seen repeatedly, ten times or more. The chain has TRBV10-3 and TRBJ1-2, with D possibly TRBD1 on 5 matching bases. The CDR3 has 11 residues. The ends were cut back, 10 bases at V and 7 bases at J, with 13 bases in the middle. Germline V gene sequence: CDR1 ENHRY, CDR2 SYGVKD. CDR3 sequence reads: CASWGYPGYTF. The CDR3 nucleotides read TGTGCCAGCTGGGGCTACCCTGGCTACACCTTC.

In this sample, this clonotype turned up many times. This rearrangement joins TRBV6-1 to TRBJ1-4, with a tentative D call TRBD1 (6 bases). V gave up 6 bases and J gave up 8 bases, with 10 bases separating them. The germline V gene has CDR1 MNHNS and CDR2 SASEGT. The CDR3 loop spans 12 amino acids. The CDR3 coding sequence is TGTGCCAGCAGCGCGACAGGCGAAAAACTGTTTTTT. Its protein product is CASSATGEKLFF.

The chain uses TRBV18 and TRBJ2-1; D call uncertain. This CDR3 has 12 amino acids. Trimming stripped 2 bases from V and 7 bases from J, with 6 bases between. Per germline, CDR1 KGHSH and CDR2 LQKENI. CDR3 nucleotide sequence: TGTGCCAGCTCACCAGTACAGAATGAGCAGTTCTTC. Protein: CASSPVQNEQFF.

The J gene is TRBJ2-2, the V gene TRBV10-3; possibly TRBD2 for D (6 bases). Trimming removed 6 bases from V and 1 base from J, with 18 bases in between. Germline V CDR1 and CDR2: ENHRY, SYGVKD. The CDR3 extends over 17 amino acids. The CDR3 here is CAISDPALGGNTGELFF. Written as DNA, the CDR3 is TGTGCCATCAGCGATCCCGCCTTGGGGGGGAACACCGGGGAGCTGTTTTTT.

The chain carries TRBV20-1 and TRBJ2-2; no clear D gene. The CDR3 sequence is 11 residues long. V shed 5 bases and J shed 6 bases, with 7 bases lying between them. The germline CDR1 and CDR2 sequences are DFQATT and SNEGSKA (reference sequence). The CDR3 sequence: CSAPFAGELFF. As DNA, the CDR3 is TGCAGTGCTCCTTTTGCCGGGGAGCTGTTTTTT.

This clonotype occurred many times. This chain connects TRBV7-9 to TRBJ1-5; D is perhaps TRBD1 (6 bases). The CDR3 length is 16 residues. Trimming pared 0 bases from V and 1 base from J, leaving 10 bases between. Per germline, CDR1 SEHNR and CDR2 FQNEAQ (reference sequence). CDR3 in amino acids: CASSLASRGSNQPQHF. The CDR3, as DNA: TGTGCCAGCAGCTTAGCATCCAGGGGAAGCAATCAGCCCCAGCATTTT.

The chain carries TRBV10-3 and TRBJ1-2; no definite D call. CDR3 length: 15 amino acids. Between the trimmed V and J ends, which lost 3 bases and 2 bases, there was a span of 13 bases. The V gene's germline CDR1 is ENHRY and CDR2 SYGVKD. The CDR3 DNA reads as TGTGCCATCAGTGACCATAAGAAAGCGAACTATGGCTACACCTTC. Protein product: CAISDHKKANYGYTF.

The DNA for the CDR3 is TGTGCCAGCAGTTTAGCGGGGGAGGGGAAAAATGAGCAGTTCTTC. Protein: CASSLAGEGKNEQFF. The chain carries TRBV6-2 or TRBV6-3 and TRBJ2-1; 9 bases fit TRBD2. This CDR3 region has 15 residues. Looked up from germline, CDR1 is MNHEY and CDR2 is SVGEGT. V trimming: 4 bases; J trimming: 7 bases; junction bases outside the gene matches: 8.

This clonotype was observed a handful of times. This sequence joins TRBV4-2 and TRBJ2-3; 9 positions agree with TRBD1. The V and J ends lost 1 base and 4 bases, in that order; junction bases with no gene match: 6. The CDR3 contains 16 residues. Germline V CDR1 and CDR2: LGHNA, YNFKEQ. The DNA of the CDR3 is TGTGCCAGCAGCCAAGGACAGGGGGTTTTCCCAGATACGCAGTATTTT. Amino acids: CASSQGQGVFPDTQYF.

The chain has TRBV12-5 and TRBJ1-1, with D possibly TRBD1 on 5 matching bases. CDR3 length: 13 amino acids. Germline V lookup: CDR1 LGHNT, CDR2 FRNRAP. Trimming left V 1 base short and J 8 bases short, with 11 bases between. The CDR3 loop is CASGLGQNLEAFF. CDR3 DNA: TGTGCTAGTGGTTTGGGACAGAACCTAGAAGCTTTCTTT.

This clonotype appeared a few times. This chain uses TRBV7-2 with TRBJ2-5; D is unclear. The V end lost 3 bases, the J end lost 5 bases, and 13 bases lay between the germline ends. Germline lookup yields CDR1 SGHTA and CDR2 FQGNSA. The CDR3 is 14 residues long. CDR3 sequence (DNA): TGTGCCAGCAGCTTTCCGTCCGGAAGGGAGACCCAGTACTTC. It encodes CASSFPSGRETQYF.

The chain employs TRBV20-1 and TRBJ1-5; TRBD1 might be the D (5 bases). With 3 bases removed from V and 7 bases from J, the gap between germline ends came to 22 bases. Germline V lookup: CDR1 DFQATT, CDR2 SNEGSKA (reference sequence). The CDR3 covers 16 residues. As DNA, the CDR3 is TGCAGTGCTAGCACAGGTGGCTTCAGAAAGGGGCAGCCCCAGCATTTT. Protein: CSASTGGFRKGQPQHF.

This chain connects TRBV15 to TRBJ2-7; 11 bases map to TRBD1. The CDR3 has 17 amino acids. The trim removed 1 base at V and 3 bases at J, leaving 8 bases unmatched. CDR1 is LNHNV and CDR2 is YYDKDF in the germline V gene (reference sequence). CDR3 sequence reads: CATSRVRCGTGGYEQYF. Here the CDR3 DNA reads TGTGCCACCAGCAGAGTGAGGTGTGGGACAGGGGGCTACGAGCAGTACTTC.

This clonotype occurred a few times. CDR3 protein: CATRDREVTEAFF. In DNA form, the CDR3 reads TGTGCCACTAGGGACAGGGAAGTGACTGAAGCTTTCTTT. This sequence joins TRBV12-3 or TRBV12-4 and TRBJ1-1, with TRBD1 matching over 9 bases. The CDR3 sequence is 13 residues long. J lost 5 bases, V lost 10 bases, and 8 bases had no gene match.

This clonotype was seen a handful of times. The V call is TRBV4-2, the J call TRBJ1-5; no clear D. In germline, CDR1 is LGHNA, CDR2 YNFKEQ. Trimming cost V 0 bases and J 2 bases, with 11 bases left between them. There are 16 residues in the CDR3. The CDR3 is CASSQEWGEGNQPQHF. For the CDR3, the DNA is TGTGCCAGCAGCCAAGAGTGGGGAGAGGGCAATCAGCCCCAGCATTTT.